A selection of T cell receptor beta chains follows, all from one sample in a study of neurological immune-mediated disorders. TCRdb passed the 5' RACE reads through MiXCR, listing each CDR3 protein once. The repertoire holds approximately 30,000 distinct CDR3 sequences, around 4% seen once, with roughly 23% in the top ten. Sequencing was performed on CD4+ T cells from blood. The receptors here all came from a woman in her forties in good health. CDR3s include the opening cysteine and the closing phenylalanine or tryptophan. The D gene is left open where the match is weak. The size field is filled for only some rows; it gives once, few, many or a size class.

V	D	J	size	DNA	CDR3
TRBV9	.	TRBJ1-5	.	TGTGCCAGCAGCTCTGGACTGGGGAATCAGCCCCAGCATTTT	CASSSGLGNQPQHF
TRBV5-1	.	TRBJ2-2	.	TGCGCCAGCAGCGCTTCGGGAGCGAACACCGGGGAGCTGTTTTTT	CASSASGANTGELFF
TRBV5-1	.	TRBJ2-3	.	TGCGCCAGCAGCTTGGTTTTATCCAGCTTCACAGATACGCAGTATTTT	CASSLVLSSFTDTQYF
TRBV6-5	.	TRBJ1-2	many	TGTGCCAGCAAGGGGGGGATTAACTATGGCTACACCTTC	CASKGGINYGYTF
TRBV6-5	.	TRBJ1-5	many	TGTGCCAGCAGCCCGGATTCAGGGTATGGCAATCAGCCCCAGCATTTT	CASSPDSGYGNQPQHF
TRBV6-5	.	TRBJ1-2	many	TGTGCCACACACTCACAGCCAGGTTCTGGCTACACCTTC	CATHSQPGSGYTF
TRBV14	TRBD2	TRBJ2-3	many	TGTGCCAGCAGCCATTGGACTAGCGGCACAGATACGCAGTATTTT	CASSHWTSGTDTQYF
TRBV30	.	TRBJ2-7	many	TGTGCCTGGAGCCCCGGGACACCCTACGAGCAGTACTTC	CAWSPGTPYEQYF
TRBV14	.	TRBJ2-3	many	TGTGCCAGCCGTCCATCCGGGGCAGATACGCAGTATTTT	CASRPSGADTQYF
TRBV19	TRBD1	TRBJ1-5	many	TGTGCCAGTAGTACCGGGACAGGGGAAGGTCAGCCCCAGCATTTT	CASSTGTGEGQPQHF
TRBV12-3/TRBV12-4	TRBD1	TRBJ2-5	few	TGTGCCAGCAGGATCGGACAGGGGGTACAAGAGACCCAGTACTTC	CASRIGQGVQETQYF
TRBV5-4	TRBD1	TRBJ1-2	many	TGTGCCAGCAAGTCAGGGGGCTCGAACTATGGCTACACCTTC	CASKSGGSNYGYTF
TRBV12-3/TRBV12-4	TRBD2	TRBJ2-1	many	TGTGCCAGCAGTTTAGAAGGAGGACTAGCGGGGGGGCCAGGATACAATGAGCAGTTCTTC	CASSLEGGLAGGPGYNEQFF
TRBV5-1	.	TRBJ2-6	many	TGCGCCAGCAGACCGTACCAGACTAGCTCTGGGGCCAACGTCCTGACTTTC	CASRPYQTSSGANVLTF
TRBV6-6	TRBD2	TRBJ2-7	many	TGTGCCAGCAGGATAGCGGGAGGGCTATACGAGCAGTACTTC	CASRIAGGLYEQYF
TRBV5-6	.	TRBJ1-4	many	TGTGCCAGCAGCTCCCCGGACAGAAATGAAAAACTGTTTTTT	CASSSPDRNEKLFF
TRBV4-1	.	TRBJ1-5	many	TGCGCCAGCAGCCGACTACCGGGGGGGCCCCACCAGCCCCAGCATTTT	CASSRLPGGPHQPQHF
TRBV5-1	.	TRBJ1-2	many	TGCGCCAGCAGCTTGGGACACCTCTATGGCTACACCTTC	CASSLGHLYGYTF
TRBV6-5	TRBD1	TRBJ2-3	many	TGTGCCAGCAGCTTAAGGGGGCCAAGGGAAGATACGCAGTATTTT	CASSLRGPREDTQYF
TRBV6-5	.	TRBJ2-2	many	TGTGCCAGCAGCCAATCTCTCGGGACCGGGGAGCTGTTTTTT	CASSQSLGTGELFF
TRBV9	TRBD2	TRBJ2-3	many	TGTGCCAGCAGCGTAGGACTAGCGGCGACCCGCACAGATACGCAGTATTTT	CASSVGLAATRTDTQYF
TRBV20-1	.	TRBJ1-2	many	TGCAGTGCCAAGGCTTACGGCTACACCTTC	CSAKAYGYTF
TRBV5-5	.	TRBJ2-7	many	TGTGCCAGCAGCTTGGCCCTTCCCTCCTACGAGCAGTACTTC	CASSLALPSYEQYF
TRBV10-3	.	TRBJ1-1	many	TGTGCCATCAGTGTGCGGCAGAACACTGAAGCTTTCTTT	CAISVRQNTEAFF
TRBV20-1	TRBD1	TRBJ2-5	many	TGCAGTGCCACTGGTTGGACACAGGGGGTCCTGCAAGAGACCCAGTACTTC	CSATGWTQGVLQETQYF
TRBV27	.	TRBJ2-1	many	TGTGCCAGCACCCAGAGCAGGGGCGGGTCATACAATGAGCAGTTCTTC	CASTQSRGGSYNEQFF
TRBV3-1	TRBD2	TRBJ2-3	many	TGTGCCAGCAGCCAACCTAGCGGGGGGGCTTGGGGCACAGATACGCAGTATTTT	CASSQPSGGAWGTDTQYF
TRBV14	.	TRBJ1-5	many	TGTGCCAGCAGCCAAGATCGTTGGGGGGAACGGCATTTT	CASSQDRWGERHF
TRBV7-2	.	TRBJ2-7	many	TGTGCCAGCAGCTTAGCTCGTGGGACGTCCGAGCAGTACTTC	CASSLARGTSEQYF
TRBV5-1	.	TRBJ2-3	many	TGCGCCAGCAGTCCCCCGATCGGGTCTCTCACCAACACAGATACGCAGTATTTT	CASSPPIGSLTNTDTQYF
TRBV10-3	.	TRBJ2-1	.	TGTGCCATCCATTCTTTGGTCCCAATCGCGGAGTTCTTC	CAIHSLVPIAEFF
TRBV6-5	TRBD2	TRBJ2-3	many	TGTGCCGCTTGGGAGGGGAGATACGGAGGAGAGGGGCCGTTCTCTGGTACGCAGTATTTT	CAAWEGRYGGEGPFSGTQYF
TRBV20-1	TRBD1	TRBJ1-5	many	TGCAGTGCCACCAGGGACAGCTTCAATCAGCCCCAGCATTTT	CSATRDSFNQPQHF
TRBV5-1	.	TRBJ1-1	many	TGCGCCAGCAGCGTGGACATGGGCACTGAAGCTTTCTTT	CASSVDMGTEAFF
TRBV7-2	TRBD1	TRBJ1-6	many	TGTGCCAGCAACCTCGCGGGACAGGGTAATTCACCCCTCCACTTT	CASNLAGQGNSPLHF
TRBV10-3	TRBD1	TRBJ2-3	many	TGTGCCATCACTCAGGGGGAATCCACAGATACGCAGTATTTT	CAITQGESTDTQYF
TRBV11-2	.	TRBJ2-1	many	TGTGCCAGCAGTCCGTCTAGGGTAAAGGATGAGCAGTTCTTC	CASSPSRVKDEQFF
TRBV6-1	.	TRBJ2-1	many	TGTGCCAGCGGTGAAGCCCCCCGACAGTACAATGAGCAGTTCTTC	CASGEAPRQYNEQFF
TRBV7-8	.	TRBJ1-5	many	TGTGCCAGCGGGGGGCCCAATCAGCCCCAGCATTTT	CASGGPNQPQHF
TRBV20-1	TRBD2	TRBJ2-3	many	TGCAGTGCTAGAGATCGGAGCGGGAAAGGGACAGATACGCAGTATTTT	CSARDRSGKGTDTQYF
TRBV20-1	.	TRBJ2-3	many	TGCAGTGGAAAAGGGTACATAGCAGATACGCAGTATTTT	CSGKGYIADTQYF
TRBV7-2	.	TRBJ2-1	many	TGTGCCAGCAGCTCACTAGGGCCCACACGGCAGTTCTTC	CASSSLGPTRQFF
TRBV12-3/TRBV12-4	TRBD1	TRBJ1-2	many	TGTGCCAGCAGCTTCGACAGGGTGAACTATGGCTACACCTTC	CASSFDRVNYGYTF